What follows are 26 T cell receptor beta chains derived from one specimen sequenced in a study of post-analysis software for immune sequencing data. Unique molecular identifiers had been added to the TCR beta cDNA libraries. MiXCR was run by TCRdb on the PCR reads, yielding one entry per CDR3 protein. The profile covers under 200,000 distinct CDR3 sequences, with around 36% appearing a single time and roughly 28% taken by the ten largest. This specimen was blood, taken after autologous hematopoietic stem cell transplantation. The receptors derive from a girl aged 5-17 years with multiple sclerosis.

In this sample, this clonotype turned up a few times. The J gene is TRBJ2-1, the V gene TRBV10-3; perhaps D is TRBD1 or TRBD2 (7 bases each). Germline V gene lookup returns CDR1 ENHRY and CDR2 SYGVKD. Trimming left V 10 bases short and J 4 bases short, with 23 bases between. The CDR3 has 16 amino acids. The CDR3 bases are TGTGCCACCAAGGGGGCTAGCGGCCCACCATACAATGAGCAGTTCTTC. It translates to CATKGASGPPYNEQFF.

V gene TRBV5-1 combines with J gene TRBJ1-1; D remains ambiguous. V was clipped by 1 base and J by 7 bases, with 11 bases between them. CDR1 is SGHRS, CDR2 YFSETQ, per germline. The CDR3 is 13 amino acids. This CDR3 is CASSLRYSSEAFF. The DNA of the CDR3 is TGCGCCAGCAGCTTGCGGTACTCAAGTGAAGCTTTCTTT.

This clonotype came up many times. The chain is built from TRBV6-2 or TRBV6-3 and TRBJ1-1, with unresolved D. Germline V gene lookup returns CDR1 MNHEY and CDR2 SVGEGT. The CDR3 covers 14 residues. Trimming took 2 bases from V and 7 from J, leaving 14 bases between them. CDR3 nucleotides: TGTGCCAGCAGTTACATGAGTTCATCCAGTGAAGCTTTCTTT. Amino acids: CASSYMSSSSEAFF.

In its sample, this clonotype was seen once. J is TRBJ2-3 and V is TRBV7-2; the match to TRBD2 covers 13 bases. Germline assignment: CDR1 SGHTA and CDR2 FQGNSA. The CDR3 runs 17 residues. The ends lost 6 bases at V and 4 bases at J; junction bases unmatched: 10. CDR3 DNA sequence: TGTGCCAGCAGTCCTGGGGGACTAGCGGGGATTTCAGATACGCAGTATTTT. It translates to CASSPGGLAGISDTQYF. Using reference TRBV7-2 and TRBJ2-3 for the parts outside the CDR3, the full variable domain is GAGVSQSPSNKVTEKGKDVELRCDPISGHTALYWYRQSLGQGLEFLIYFQGNSAPDKSGLPSDRFSAERTGGSVSTLTIQRTQQEDSAVYLCASSPGGLAGISDTQYFGPGTRLTVL.

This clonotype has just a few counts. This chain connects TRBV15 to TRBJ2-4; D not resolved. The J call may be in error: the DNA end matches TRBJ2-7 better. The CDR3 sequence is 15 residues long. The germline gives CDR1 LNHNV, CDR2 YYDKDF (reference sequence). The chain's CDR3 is CATSRCMDGSYEQYF. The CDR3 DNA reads TGTGCCACCAGCCGGTGTATGGACGGATCCTACGAGCAGTACTTC.

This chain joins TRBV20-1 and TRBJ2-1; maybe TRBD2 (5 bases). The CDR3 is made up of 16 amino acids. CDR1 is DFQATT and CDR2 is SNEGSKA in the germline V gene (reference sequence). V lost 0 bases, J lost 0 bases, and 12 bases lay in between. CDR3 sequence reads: CSARDIQRSSYNEQFF. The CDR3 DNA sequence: TGCAGTGCTAGAGATATCCAGCGGAGCTCCTACAATGAGCAGTTCTTC.

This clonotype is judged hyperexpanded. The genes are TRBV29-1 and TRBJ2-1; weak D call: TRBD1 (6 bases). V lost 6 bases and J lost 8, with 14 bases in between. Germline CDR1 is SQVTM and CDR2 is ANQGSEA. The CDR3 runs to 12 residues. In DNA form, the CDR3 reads TGCAGCGTCGCTGACAGGTTAGATGAGCAGTTCTTC. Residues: CSVADRLDEQFF.

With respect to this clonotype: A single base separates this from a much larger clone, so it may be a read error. This CDR3 reads CASSSVPGLAGREEFF. CDR3 in DNA: TGTGCCAGCAGTTCGGTGCCGGGACTAGCGGGACGGGAGGAGTTCTTC. This chain connects TRBV27 to TRBJ2-1, with 13 bases that match TRBD2. The CDR3 length is 16 residues. Trimming at V came to 4 bases and at J to 14 bases, leaving 14 bases not matched to a gene. Per the germline V gene, CDR1 is MNHEY and CDR2 is SMNVEV (reference sequence).

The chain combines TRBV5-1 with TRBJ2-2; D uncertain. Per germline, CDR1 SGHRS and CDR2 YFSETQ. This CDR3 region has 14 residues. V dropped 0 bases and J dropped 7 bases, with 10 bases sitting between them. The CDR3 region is CASSLAWSIGELFF. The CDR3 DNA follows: TGCGCCAGCAGCTTGGCTTGGAGCATCGGGGAGCTGTTTTTT.

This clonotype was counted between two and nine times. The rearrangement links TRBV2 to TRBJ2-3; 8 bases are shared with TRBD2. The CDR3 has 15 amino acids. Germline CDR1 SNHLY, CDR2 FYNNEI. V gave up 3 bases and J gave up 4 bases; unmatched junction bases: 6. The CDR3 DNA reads TGTGCCAGCAGTGAGATAGGACTAGCCTCAGATACGCAGTATTTT. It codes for CASSEIGLASDTQYF.

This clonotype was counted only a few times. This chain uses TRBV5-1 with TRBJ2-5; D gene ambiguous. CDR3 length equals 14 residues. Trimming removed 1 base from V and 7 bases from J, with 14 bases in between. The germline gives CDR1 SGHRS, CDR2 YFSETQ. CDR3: CASSLPDLIRTQYF. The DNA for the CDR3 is TGCGCCAGCAGCTTGCCTGACCTGATCCGGACCCAGTACTTC.

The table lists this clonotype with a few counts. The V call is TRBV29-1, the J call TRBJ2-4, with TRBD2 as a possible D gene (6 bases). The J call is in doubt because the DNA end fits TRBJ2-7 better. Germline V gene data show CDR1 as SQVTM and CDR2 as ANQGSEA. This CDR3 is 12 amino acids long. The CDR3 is CSVGRDVYEQYF. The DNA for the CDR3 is TGCAGCGTTGGGCGGGACGTCTACGAGCAGTACTTC.

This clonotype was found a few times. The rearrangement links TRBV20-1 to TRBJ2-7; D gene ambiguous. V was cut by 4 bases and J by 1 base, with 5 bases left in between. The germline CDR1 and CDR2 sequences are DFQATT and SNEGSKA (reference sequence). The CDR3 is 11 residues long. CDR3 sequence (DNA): TGCAGTGCTAACCCTTCCTACGAGCAGTACTTC. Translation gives CSANPSYEQYF.

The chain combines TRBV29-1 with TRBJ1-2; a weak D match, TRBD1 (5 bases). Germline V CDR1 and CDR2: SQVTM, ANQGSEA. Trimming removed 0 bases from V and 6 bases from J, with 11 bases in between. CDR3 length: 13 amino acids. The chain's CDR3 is CSVEEQGYNGYTF. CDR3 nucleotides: TGCAGCGTTGAAGAGCAGGGATACAATGGCTACACCTTC.

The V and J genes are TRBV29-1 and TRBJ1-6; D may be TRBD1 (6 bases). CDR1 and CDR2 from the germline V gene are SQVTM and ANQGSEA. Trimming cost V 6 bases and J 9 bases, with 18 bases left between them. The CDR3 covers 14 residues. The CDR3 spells CSVRTEGRTSPLHF. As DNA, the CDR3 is TGCAGCGTCAGGACAGAAGGGCGAACTTCACCCCTCCACTTT.

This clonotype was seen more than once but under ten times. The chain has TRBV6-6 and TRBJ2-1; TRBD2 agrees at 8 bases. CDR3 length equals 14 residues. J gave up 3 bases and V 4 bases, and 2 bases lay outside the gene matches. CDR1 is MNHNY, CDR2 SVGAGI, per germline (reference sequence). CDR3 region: CASSWGTSYNEQFF. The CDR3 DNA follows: TGTGCCAGCAGTTGGGGGACTAGCTACAATGAGCAGTTCTTC.

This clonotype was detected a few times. CDR3 amino acids: CATTARGTSGRNEQFF. The CDR3 bases are TGTGCCACCACTGCGAGGGGGACTAGCGGGAGAAATGAGCAGTTCTTC. This rearrangement joins TRBV7-2 to TRBJ2-1; 14 nucleotides match TRBD2. This CDR3 has 16 residues. The germline V gene encodes CDR1 SGHTA and CDR2 FQGNSA. V gave up 10 bases and J gave up 7 bases; unmatched junction bases: 12. The full variable domain, in which reference TRBV7-2 and TRBJ2-1 provide the parts outside the CDR3, is GAGVSQSPSNKVTEKGKDVELRCDPISGHTALYWYRQSLGQGLEFLIYFQGNSAPDKSGLPSDRFSAERTGGSVSTLTIQRTQQEDSAVYLCATTARGTSGRNEQFFGPGTRLTVL.

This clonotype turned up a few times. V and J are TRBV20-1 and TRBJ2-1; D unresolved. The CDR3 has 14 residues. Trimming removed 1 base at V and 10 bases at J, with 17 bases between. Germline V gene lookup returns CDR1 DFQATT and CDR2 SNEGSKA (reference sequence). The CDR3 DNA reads TGCAGTGCTAGAGTTGTATACGGGCCCGGGGAGCAGTTCTTC. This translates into CSARVVYGPGEQFF.

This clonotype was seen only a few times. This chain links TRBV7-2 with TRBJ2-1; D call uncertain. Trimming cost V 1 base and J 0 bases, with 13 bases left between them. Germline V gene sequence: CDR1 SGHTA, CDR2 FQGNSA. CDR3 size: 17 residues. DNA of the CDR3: TGTGCCAGCAGCTTAGTCTCGGGCTTCAGCTCCTACAATGAGCAGTTCTTC. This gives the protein CASSLVSGFSSYNEQFF.

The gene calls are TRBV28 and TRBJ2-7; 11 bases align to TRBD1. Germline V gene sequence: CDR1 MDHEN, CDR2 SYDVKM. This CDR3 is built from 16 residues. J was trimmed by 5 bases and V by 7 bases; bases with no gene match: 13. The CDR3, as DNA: TGTGCCAGCACCCGAACTCCGGGACAGGGGGTTAACGAGCAGTACTTC. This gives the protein CASTRTPGQGVNEQYF.

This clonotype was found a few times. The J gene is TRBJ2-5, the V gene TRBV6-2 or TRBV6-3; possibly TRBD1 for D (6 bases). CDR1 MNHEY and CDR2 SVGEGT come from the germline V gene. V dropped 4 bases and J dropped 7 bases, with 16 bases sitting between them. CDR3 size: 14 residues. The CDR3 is CASSFSGQPGTQYF. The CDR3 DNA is TGTGCCAGCAGTTTCTCCGGACAGCCGGGGACCCAGTACTTC.

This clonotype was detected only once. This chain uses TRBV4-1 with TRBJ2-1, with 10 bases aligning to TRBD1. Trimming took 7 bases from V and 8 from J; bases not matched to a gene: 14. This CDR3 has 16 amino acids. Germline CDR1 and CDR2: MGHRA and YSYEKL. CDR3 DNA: TGCGCCAGCAACCCTAGTGGGACAGGGGCAGGATATGAGCAGTTCTTC. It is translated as CASNPSGTGAGYEQFF.

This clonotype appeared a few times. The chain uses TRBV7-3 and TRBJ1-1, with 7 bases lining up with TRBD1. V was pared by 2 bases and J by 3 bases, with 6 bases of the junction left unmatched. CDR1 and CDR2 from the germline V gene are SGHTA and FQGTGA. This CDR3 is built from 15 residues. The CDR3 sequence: CASSLRPTGDTEAFF. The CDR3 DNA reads TGTGCCAGCAGCTTACGACCTACAGGGGACACTGAAGCTTTCTTT.

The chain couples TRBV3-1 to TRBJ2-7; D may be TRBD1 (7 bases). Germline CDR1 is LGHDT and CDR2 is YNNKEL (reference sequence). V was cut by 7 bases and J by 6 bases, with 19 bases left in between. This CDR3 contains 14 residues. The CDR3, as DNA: TGTGCCAGCACTCAGACAGGGCTGGAGGGCGAGCAGTACTTC. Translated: CASTQTGLEGEQYF.

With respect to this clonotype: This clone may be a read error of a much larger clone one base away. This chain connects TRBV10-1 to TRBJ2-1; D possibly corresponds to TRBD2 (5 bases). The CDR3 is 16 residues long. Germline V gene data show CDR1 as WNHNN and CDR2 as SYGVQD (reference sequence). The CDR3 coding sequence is TGCGCCAACAGTGAGGCGGCGGGCCCCACCTACAATGAGCAGTTCTTC. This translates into CANSEAAGPTYNEQFF.

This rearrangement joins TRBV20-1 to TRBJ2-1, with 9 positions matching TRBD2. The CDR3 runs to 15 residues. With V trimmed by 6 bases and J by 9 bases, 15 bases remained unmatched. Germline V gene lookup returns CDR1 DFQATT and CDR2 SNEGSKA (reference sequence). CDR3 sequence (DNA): TGCAGTGCCGCTCCCCTAGTGTCTAGCGGGATTGAGCAGTTCTTC. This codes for CSAAPLVSSGIEQFF.